This TCR beta chain was sequenced in a study of Ad26.COV2.S vaccination and SARS-CoV-2 variants. Looking at the study overall: Administration of Ad26.COV2.S was intramuscular, either once or twice 56 days apart.

The treatment was: around 19 received Ad26.COV2.S at low or high dose, single or two shots; about 5 received placebo; per-sample allocation not given. Day 63 after the first vaccine or placebo injection was the time point for sampling. Trimming took 6 bases from V and 4 from J; bases not matched to a gene: 8. Germline V CDR1 and CDR2: KGHDR, SFDVKD. The CDR3 runs 16 residues. Using immunoSEQ multiplex PCR, the repertoire was profiled, and TCRdb retains in-frame clones only, with some absent. The table records fewer than 900,000 clones, 70% to 90% of them present only once. Source: peripheral blood, taken in a trial of Ad26.COV2.S vaccine versus placebo. The TCR was taken from a person aged 18-65 years who received the Ad26.COV2.S COVID-19 vaccine or a placebo. This sequence joins TRBV24-1 and TRBJ2-2, with 9 nucleotides matching TRBD1. The CDR3 spells CATSKPGQGPTGELFF. CDR3 bases: TGTGCCACCAGTAAACCGGGACAGGGTCCCACCGGGGAGCTGTTTTTT.